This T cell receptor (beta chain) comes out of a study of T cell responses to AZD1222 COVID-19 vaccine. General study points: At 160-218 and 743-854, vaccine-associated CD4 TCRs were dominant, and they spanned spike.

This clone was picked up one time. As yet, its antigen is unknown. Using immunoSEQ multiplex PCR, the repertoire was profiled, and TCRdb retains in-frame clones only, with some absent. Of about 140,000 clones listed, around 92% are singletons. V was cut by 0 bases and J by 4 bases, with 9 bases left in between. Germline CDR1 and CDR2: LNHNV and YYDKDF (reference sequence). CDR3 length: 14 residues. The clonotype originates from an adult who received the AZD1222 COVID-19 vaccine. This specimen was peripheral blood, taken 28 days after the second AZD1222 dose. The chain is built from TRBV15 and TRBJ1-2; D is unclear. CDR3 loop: CATSRDMGSYGYTF. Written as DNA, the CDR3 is TGTGCCACCAGCAGAGATATGGGTTCCTATGGCTACACCTTC.